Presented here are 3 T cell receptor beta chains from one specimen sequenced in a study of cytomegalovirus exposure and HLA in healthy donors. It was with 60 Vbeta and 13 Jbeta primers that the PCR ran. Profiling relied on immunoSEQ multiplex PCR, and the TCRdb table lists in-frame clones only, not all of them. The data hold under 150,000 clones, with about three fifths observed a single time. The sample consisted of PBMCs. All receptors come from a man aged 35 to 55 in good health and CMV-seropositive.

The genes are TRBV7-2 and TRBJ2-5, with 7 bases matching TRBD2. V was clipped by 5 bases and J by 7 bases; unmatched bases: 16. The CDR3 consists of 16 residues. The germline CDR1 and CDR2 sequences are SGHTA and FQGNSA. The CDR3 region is CASSIGGLSGKGTQYF. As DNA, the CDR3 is TGTGCCAGCAGCATCGGCGGTTTAAGCGGGAAGGGGACCCAGTACTTC.

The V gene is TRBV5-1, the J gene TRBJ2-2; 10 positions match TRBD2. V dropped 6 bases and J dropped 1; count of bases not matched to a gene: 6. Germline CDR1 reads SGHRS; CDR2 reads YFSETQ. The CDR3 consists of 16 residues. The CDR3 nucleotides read TGCGCCAGCAAACATAGCGGGAGGAAGAACACCGGGGAGCTGTTTTTT. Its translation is CASKHSGRKNTGELFF.

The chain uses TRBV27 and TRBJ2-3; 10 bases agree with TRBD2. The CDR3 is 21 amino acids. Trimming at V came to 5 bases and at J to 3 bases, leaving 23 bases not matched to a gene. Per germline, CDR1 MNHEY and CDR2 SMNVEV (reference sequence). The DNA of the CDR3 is TGTGCCAGCAGTCCTCCCGAACTAGCGGGGTGGTCGTGGGATTGGACAGATACGCAGTATTTT. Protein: CASSPPELAGWSWDWTDTQYF.